This T cell receptor beta chain comes out of a study of blood T cell repertoires in COVID-19. Data came from immunoSEQ multiplex PCR; TCRdb stores just in-frame clones and leaves some out. The sample contains roughly 30,000 clones, around 73% of which appear only once. Germline CDR1 SGHTA, CDR2 FQGNSA. Deletions cut 5 bases from V and 3 bases from J, with 14 bases between. The CDR3 has 15 residues. This sequence was found in a woman between 55 and 75 years old with acute or convalescent COVID-19. The J gene is TRBJ1-5, the V gene TRBV7-2, with D unclear. Sequencing was carried out using peripheral blood. The CDR3 region has the DNA TGTGCCAGCAGCCTCCTCGACATAGACAATCAGCCCCAGCATTTT. Amino acid sequence: CASSLLDIDNQPQHF.